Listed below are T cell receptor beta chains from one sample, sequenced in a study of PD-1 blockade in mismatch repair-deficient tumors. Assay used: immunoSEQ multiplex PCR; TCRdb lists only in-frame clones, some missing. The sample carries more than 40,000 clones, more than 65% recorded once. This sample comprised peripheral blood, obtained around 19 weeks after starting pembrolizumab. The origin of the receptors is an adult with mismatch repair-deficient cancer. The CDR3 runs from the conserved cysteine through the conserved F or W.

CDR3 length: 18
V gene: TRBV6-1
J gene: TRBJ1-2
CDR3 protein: CASSDLVPLGNTNYGYTF

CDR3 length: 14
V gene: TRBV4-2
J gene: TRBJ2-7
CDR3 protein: CASSQDTSGYEQYF

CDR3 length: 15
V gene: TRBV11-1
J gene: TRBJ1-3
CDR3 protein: CASSLSGASGNTIYF

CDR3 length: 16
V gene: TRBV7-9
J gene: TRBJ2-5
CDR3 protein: CASSSGTEAHQETQYF

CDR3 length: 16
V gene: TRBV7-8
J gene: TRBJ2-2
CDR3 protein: CASSLRGAMNTGELFF

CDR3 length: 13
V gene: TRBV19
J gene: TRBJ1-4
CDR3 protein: CASRGRGYEKLFF

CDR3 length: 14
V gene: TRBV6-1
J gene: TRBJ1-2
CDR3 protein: CASSESGSIYGYTF

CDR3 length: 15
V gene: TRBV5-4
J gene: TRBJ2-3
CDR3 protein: CASSLAGGRGDTQYF

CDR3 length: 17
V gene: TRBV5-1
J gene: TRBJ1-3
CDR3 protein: CASSPGVDRSSGNTIYF

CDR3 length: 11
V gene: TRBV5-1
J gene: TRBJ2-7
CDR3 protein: CASRADGEQYF

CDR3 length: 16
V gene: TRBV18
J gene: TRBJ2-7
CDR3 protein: CASSPSRAQTSYEQYF

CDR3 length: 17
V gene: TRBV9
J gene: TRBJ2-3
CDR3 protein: CASSAAQGVDLADTQYF

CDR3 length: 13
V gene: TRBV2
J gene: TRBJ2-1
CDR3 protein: CASSGQGRNEQFF

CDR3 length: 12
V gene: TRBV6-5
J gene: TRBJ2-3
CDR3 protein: CASGGDTDTQYF

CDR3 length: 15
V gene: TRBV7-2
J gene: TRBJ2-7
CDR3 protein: CASSIRRAGTYEQYF

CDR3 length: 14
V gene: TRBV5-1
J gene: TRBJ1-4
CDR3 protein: CASSLGGTGEKLFF

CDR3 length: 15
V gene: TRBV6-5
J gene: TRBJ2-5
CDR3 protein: CASSTGLATQETQYF

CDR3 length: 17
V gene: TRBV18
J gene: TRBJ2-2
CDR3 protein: CASSPKVAPANTGELFF

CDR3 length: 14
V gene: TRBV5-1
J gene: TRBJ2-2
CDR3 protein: CASSLALSPGELFF

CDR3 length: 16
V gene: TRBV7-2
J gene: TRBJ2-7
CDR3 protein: CASSLRGLAGAYEQYF

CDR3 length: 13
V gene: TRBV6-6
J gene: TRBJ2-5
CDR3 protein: CATSLHVQETQYF

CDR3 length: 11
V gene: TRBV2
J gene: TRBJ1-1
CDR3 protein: CASSEGVEAFF

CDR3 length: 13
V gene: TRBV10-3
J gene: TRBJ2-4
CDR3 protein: CAISESSENIQYF

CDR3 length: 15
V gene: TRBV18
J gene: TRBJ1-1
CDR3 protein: CASSPPGGTTSEAFF

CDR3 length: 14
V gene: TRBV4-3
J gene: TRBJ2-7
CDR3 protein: CASSQGHSSYEQYF

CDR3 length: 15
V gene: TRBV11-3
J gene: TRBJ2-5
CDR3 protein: CASSRGTSGSETQYF

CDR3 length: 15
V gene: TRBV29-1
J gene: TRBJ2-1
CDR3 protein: CSVGNPGSSYNEQFF

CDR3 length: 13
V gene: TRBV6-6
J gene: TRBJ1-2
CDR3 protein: CASSHRTSKGYTF

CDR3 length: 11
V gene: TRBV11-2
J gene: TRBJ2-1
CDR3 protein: CASSVYNEQFF

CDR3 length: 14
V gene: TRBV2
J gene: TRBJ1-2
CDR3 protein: CASIQGAGAYGYTF

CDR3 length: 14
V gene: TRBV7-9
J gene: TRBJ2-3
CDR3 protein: CASSLSGSTDTQYF

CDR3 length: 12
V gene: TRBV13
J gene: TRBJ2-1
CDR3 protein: CASSTRSGEQFF

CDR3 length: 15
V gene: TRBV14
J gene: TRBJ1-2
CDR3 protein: CASSQERGGGYGYTF

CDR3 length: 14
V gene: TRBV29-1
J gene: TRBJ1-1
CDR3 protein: CSVAQGASNTEAFF

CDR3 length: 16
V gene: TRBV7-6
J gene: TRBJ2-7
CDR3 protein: CASSQEGLAASYEQYF

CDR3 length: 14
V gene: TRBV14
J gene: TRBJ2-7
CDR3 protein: CASSGRGVKLGQYF